This T cell receptor beta chain was profiled in a study of blood T cell repertoires in COVID-19. Study-level information: The analysed material was cDNA or gDNA that came from T cells, B-cell-depleted T cells, or PBMCs.

This clone was seen only once. Trimming took off 0 bases at V and 8 bases at J, with 8 bases between the two ends. This CDR3 spans 14 amino acids. Germline V gives CDR1 LGHNA, CDR2 YNFKEQ. Here immunoSEQ multiplex PCR was the method, and the copy in TCRdb shows in-frame clones only, minus some. The table shows approximately 270,000 clones, with about nine tenths occurring only once. The chain recombines TRBV4-2 with TRBJ1-6, with D hard to call. Input material: peripheral blood. This clonotype was sampled from a man aged 45-65 years with acute or convalescent COVID-19. The DNA of the CDR3 is TGTGCCAGCAGCCAAGATTACCTAGATTCACCCCTCCACTTT. It yields the protein CASSQDYLDSPLHF.